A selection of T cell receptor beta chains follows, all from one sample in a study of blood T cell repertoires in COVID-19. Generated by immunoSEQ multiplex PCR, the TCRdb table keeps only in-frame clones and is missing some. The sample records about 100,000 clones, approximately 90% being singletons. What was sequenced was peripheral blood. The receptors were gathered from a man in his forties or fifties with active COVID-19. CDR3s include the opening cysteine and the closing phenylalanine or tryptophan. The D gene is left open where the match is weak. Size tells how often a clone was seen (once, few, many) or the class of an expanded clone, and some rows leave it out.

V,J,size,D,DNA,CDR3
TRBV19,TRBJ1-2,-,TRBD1,TGTGCCAGTAGTACCGGACAGGGGATCTATGGCTACACCTTC,CASSTGQGIYGYTF
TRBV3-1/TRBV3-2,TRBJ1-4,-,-,TGTGCCAGCAGCCAAGGGTGGGGGGGCACTAATGAAAAACTGTTTTTT,CASSQGWGGTNEKLFF
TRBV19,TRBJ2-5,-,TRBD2,TGTGCCAGTAGTACCCGGGAGGGGTGGGAGACCCAGTACTTC,CASSTREGWETQYF
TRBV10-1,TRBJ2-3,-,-,TGCGCCAGCAGTGGGGGGACTGCTAGCACAGATACGCAGTATTTT,CASSGGTASTDTQYF
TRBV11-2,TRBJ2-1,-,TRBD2,TGTGCCAGCAGTTTAGGTCTAGCGGGGGCGGAGCAGTTCTTC,CASSLGLAGAEQFF
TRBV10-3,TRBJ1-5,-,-,TGTGCCATCGCAGCGGACAGCAATCAGCCCCAGCATTTT,CAIAADSNQPQHF
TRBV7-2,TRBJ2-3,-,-,TGTGCCAGTAGCTTAACGAGGGAGAATACGCAGTATTTT,CASSLTRENTQYF
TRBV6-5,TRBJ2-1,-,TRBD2,TGTGCCAGCAGTTCCCAGGGAGCGGGGGGCTACAATGAGCAGTTCTTC,CASSSQGAGGYNEQFF
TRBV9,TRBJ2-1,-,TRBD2,TGTGCCAGCAGCGTAGGGTCTAGCGGGAGTTTCGGTGAGCAGTTCTTC,CASSVGSSGSFGEQFF
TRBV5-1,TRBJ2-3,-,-,TGCGCCAGCCGGCAGATCGCGACTAGCACAGATACGCAGTATTTT,CASRQIATSTDTQYF
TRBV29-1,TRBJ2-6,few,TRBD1,TGCAGCGCCCGACAGGGGTCCTCTGGGGCCAACGTCCTGACTTTC,CSARQGSSGANVLTF
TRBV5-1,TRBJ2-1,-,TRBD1,TGCGCCAGCAGCTCCGGATCGGGGACAGCAAACAATGAGCAGTTCTTC,CASSSGSGTANNEQFF
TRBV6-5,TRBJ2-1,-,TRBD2,TGTGCCAGCAGTTGGACTAGCCGACACTACAATGAGCAGTTCTTC,CASSWTSRHYNEQFF
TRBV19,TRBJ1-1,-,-,TGTGCCAGCACCCCCCGGGGGGGGCTGGCTTTCTTT,CASTPRGGLAFF
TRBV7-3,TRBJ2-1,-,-,TGTGCCAGCAGCTTAGAGGGTTCCTACAATGAGCAGTTCTTC,CASSLEGSYNEQFF
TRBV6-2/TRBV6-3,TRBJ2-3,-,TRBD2,TGTGCCAGCAGTCCACGCCCCCGACTAGCGGGGGGCACAGATACGCAGTATTTT,CASSPRPRLAGGTDTQYF
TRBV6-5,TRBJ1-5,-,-,TGTGCCAGCAGTTACTCAGGGGTTCAGCCCCAGCATTTT,CASSYSGVQPQHF
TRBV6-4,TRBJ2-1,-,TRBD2,TGTGCCAGCAGTGAGATACTAGCGGGAAGCAATGAGCAGTTCTTC,CASSEILAGSNEQFF
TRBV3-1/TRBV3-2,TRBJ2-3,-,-,TGTGCCAGCAGCCAAGAGGGGGGTGCTAGCAGAACAGATACGCAGTATTTT,CASSQEGGASRTDTQYF
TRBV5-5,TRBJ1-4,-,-,TGTGCCAGCAGCCCCATCACGACGACGGGGAGGGGTAATGAAAAACTGTTTTTT,CASSPITTTGRGNEKLFF
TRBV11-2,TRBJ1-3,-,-,TGTGCCAGCAGCTTCCCCCGGGGCTCTGGAAACACCATATATTTT,CASSFPRGSGNTIYF
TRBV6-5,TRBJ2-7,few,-,TGTGCCAGCAGGCACAGGGACTCCTACGAGCAGTACTTC,CASRHRDSYEQYF
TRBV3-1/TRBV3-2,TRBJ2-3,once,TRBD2,TGTGCCAGCAGCCCGCGGGAGGGCCTTAACACAGATACGCAGTATTTT,CASSPREGLNTDTQYF
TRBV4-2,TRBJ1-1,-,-,TGTGCCAGCAGCCAAGAGTCGGCGGTGAACACTGAAGCTTTCTTT,CASSQESAVNTEAFF
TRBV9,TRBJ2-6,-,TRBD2,TGTGCCAGCAGCGTAGGACAGCGGGGGAGGGTTGGGGCCAACGTCCTGACTTTC,CASSVGQRGRVGANVLTF
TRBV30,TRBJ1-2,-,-,TGTGCCCGGACGATTGGTTCAGGGTGGTCTAACTATGGCTACACCTTC,CARTIGSGWSNYGYTF
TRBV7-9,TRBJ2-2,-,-,TGTGCCAGCAGCTTAGCCAGGGACACCGGGGAGCTGTTTTTT,CASSLARDTGELFF
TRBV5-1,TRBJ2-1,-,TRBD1,TGCGCCAGCAGCTTGGAGGGACAGGGTGTATTGGGGTCCTACAATGAGCAGTTCTTC,CASSLEGQGVLGSYNEQFF
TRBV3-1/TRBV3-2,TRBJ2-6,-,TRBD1,TGTGCCAGCAGCCAAGCCAGGGACCCGGGACAGGGCCTCTCTGGGGCCAACGTCCTGACTTTC,CASSQARDPGQGLSGANVLTF
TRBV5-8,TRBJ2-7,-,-,TGTGCCAGCAGCCTGGGGCGACGGGGTGAGCAGTACTTC,CASSLGRRGEQYF
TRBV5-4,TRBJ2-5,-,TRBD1,TGTGCCAGCAGCAAGGGACAGCAAGAGACCCAGTACTTC,CASSKGQQETQYF
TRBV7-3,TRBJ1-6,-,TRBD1,TGTGCCAGCAGCCCCCAGGGGGGTAATTCACCCCTCCACTTT,CASSPQGGNSPLHF
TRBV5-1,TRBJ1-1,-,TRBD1,TGCGCCAGCAGCACGGAACCGGGACAGGGGCGTATGAACACTGAAGCTTTCTTT,CASSTEPGQGRMNTEAFF
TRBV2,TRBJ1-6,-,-,TGTGCCAGCAGTGAAGAGGGAGGCTCACCCCTCCACTTT,CASSEEGGSPLHF
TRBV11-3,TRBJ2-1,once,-,TGTGCCAGCAGCTTTCAGGGAGGCAATGAGCAGTTCTTC,CASSFQGGNEQFF
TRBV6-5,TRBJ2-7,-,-,TGTGCCAGCAGTTACGACAGGCGAAGCTCCTACGAGCAGTACTTC,CASSYDRRSSYEQYF
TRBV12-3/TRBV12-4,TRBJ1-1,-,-,TGTGCCAGCAGTTTATTCCGGGGCACTGAAGCTTTCTTT,CASSLFRGTEAFF
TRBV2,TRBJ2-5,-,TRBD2,TGTGCCAGCAGTGAAGGAGACAGGACTAGCATCTGGAAAGGGACCCAGTACTTC,CASSEGDRTSIWKGTQYF